This TCR beta chain is from a study of T cell responses to AZD1222 COVID-19 vaccine. Study conclusions and caveats: Clonal diversity was possibly underestimated; the donors were predominantly white British and more often female. Following two doses of AZD1222, Spike-specific TCR breadth and depth rose.

Germline CDR1 reads LNHDA; CDR2 reads SQIVND (reference sequence). The V and J ends lost 7 bases and 10 bases, in that order; junction bases with no gene match: 4. CDR3 length equals 11 residues. The repertoire was sequenced with immunoSEQ multiplex PCR; TCRdb's copy has only in-frame clones and lacks some. The table lists tens of thousands of clones, about 88% of them singletons. On this clone: Its antigen remains unidentified.

This specimen consisted of peripheral blood, obtained 28 days after the second AZD1222 dose. The sequence was obtained from an adult who received the AZD1222 COVID-19 vaccine. The chain has TRBV19 and TRBJ2-1, with TRBD2 identical over 7 bases. DNA for the CDR3: TGTGCCAGTACGGGAGGAGTGGAGCAGTTCTTC. Amino acids: CASTGGVEQFF.